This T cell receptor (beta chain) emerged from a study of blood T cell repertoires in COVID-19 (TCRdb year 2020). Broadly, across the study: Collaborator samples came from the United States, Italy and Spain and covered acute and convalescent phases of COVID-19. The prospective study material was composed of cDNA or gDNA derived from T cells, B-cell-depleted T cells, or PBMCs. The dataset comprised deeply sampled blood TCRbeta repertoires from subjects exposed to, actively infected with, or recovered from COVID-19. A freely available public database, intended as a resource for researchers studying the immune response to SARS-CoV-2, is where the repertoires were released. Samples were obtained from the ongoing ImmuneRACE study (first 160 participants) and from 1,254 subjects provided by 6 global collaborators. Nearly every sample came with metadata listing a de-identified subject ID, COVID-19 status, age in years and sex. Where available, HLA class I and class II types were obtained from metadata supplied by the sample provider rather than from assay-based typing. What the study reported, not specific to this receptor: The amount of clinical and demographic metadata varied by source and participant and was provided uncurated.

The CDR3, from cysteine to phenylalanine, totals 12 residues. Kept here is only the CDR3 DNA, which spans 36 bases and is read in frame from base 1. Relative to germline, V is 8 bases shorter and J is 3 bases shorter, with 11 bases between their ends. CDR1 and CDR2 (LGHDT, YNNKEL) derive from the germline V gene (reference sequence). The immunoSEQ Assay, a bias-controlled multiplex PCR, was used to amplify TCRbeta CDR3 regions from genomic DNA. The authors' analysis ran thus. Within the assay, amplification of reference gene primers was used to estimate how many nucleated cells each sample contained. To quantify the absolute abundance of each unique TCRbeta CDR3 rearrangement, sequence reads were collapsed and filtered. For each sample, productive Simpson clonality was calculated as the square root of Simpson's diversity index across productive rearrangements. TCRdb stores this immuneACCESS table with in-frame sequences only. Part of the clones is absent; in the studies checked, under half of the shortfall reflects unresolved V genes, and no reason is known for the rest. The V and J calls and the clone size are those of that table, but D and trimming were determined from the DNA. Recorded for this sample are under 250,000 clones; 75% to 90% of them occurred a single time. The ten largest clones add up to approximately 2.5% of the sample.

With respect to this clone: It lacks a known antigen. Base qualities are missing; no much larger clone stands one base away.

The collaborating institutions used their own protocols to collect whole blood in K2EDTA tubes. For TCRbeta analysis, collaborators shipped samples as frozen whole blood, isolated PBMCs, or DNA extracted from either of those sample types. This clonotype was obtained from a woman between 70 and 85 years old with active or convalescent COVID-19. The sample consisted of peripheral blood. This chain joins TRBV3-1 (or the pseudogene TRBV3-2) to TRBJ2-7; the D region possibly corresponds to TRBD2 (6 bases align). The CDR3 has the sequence CASGAGFYEQYF. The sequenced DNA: TGTGCCAGCGGGGCGGGGTTCTACGAGCAGTACTTC.